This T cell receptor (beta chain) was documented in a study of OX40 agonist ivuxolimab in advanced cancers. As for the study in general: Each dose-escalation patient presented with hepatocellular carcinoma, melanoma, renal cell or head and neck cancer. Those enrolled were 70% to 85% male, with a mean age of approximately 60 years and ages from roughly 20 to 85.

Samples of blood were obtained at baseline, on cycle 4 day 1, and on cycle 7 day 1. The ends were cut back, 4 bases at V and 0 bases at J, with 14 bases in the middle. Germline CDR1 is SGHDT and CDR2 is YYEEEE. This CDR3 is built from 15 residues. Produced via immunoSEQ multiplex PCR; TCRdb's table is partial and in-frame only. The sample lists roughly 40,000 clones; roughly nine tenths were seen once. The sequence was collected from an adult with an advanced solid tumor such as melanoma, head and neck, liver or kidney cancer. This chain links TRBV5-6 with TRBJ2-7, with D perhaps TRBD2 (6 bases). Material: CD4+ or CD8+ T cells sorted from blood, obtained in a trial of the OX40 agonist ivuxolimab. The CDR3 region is CASSMGEAASYEQYF. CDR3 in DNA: TGTGCCAGCAGCATGGGGGAGGCAGCCTCCTACGAGCAGTACTTC.